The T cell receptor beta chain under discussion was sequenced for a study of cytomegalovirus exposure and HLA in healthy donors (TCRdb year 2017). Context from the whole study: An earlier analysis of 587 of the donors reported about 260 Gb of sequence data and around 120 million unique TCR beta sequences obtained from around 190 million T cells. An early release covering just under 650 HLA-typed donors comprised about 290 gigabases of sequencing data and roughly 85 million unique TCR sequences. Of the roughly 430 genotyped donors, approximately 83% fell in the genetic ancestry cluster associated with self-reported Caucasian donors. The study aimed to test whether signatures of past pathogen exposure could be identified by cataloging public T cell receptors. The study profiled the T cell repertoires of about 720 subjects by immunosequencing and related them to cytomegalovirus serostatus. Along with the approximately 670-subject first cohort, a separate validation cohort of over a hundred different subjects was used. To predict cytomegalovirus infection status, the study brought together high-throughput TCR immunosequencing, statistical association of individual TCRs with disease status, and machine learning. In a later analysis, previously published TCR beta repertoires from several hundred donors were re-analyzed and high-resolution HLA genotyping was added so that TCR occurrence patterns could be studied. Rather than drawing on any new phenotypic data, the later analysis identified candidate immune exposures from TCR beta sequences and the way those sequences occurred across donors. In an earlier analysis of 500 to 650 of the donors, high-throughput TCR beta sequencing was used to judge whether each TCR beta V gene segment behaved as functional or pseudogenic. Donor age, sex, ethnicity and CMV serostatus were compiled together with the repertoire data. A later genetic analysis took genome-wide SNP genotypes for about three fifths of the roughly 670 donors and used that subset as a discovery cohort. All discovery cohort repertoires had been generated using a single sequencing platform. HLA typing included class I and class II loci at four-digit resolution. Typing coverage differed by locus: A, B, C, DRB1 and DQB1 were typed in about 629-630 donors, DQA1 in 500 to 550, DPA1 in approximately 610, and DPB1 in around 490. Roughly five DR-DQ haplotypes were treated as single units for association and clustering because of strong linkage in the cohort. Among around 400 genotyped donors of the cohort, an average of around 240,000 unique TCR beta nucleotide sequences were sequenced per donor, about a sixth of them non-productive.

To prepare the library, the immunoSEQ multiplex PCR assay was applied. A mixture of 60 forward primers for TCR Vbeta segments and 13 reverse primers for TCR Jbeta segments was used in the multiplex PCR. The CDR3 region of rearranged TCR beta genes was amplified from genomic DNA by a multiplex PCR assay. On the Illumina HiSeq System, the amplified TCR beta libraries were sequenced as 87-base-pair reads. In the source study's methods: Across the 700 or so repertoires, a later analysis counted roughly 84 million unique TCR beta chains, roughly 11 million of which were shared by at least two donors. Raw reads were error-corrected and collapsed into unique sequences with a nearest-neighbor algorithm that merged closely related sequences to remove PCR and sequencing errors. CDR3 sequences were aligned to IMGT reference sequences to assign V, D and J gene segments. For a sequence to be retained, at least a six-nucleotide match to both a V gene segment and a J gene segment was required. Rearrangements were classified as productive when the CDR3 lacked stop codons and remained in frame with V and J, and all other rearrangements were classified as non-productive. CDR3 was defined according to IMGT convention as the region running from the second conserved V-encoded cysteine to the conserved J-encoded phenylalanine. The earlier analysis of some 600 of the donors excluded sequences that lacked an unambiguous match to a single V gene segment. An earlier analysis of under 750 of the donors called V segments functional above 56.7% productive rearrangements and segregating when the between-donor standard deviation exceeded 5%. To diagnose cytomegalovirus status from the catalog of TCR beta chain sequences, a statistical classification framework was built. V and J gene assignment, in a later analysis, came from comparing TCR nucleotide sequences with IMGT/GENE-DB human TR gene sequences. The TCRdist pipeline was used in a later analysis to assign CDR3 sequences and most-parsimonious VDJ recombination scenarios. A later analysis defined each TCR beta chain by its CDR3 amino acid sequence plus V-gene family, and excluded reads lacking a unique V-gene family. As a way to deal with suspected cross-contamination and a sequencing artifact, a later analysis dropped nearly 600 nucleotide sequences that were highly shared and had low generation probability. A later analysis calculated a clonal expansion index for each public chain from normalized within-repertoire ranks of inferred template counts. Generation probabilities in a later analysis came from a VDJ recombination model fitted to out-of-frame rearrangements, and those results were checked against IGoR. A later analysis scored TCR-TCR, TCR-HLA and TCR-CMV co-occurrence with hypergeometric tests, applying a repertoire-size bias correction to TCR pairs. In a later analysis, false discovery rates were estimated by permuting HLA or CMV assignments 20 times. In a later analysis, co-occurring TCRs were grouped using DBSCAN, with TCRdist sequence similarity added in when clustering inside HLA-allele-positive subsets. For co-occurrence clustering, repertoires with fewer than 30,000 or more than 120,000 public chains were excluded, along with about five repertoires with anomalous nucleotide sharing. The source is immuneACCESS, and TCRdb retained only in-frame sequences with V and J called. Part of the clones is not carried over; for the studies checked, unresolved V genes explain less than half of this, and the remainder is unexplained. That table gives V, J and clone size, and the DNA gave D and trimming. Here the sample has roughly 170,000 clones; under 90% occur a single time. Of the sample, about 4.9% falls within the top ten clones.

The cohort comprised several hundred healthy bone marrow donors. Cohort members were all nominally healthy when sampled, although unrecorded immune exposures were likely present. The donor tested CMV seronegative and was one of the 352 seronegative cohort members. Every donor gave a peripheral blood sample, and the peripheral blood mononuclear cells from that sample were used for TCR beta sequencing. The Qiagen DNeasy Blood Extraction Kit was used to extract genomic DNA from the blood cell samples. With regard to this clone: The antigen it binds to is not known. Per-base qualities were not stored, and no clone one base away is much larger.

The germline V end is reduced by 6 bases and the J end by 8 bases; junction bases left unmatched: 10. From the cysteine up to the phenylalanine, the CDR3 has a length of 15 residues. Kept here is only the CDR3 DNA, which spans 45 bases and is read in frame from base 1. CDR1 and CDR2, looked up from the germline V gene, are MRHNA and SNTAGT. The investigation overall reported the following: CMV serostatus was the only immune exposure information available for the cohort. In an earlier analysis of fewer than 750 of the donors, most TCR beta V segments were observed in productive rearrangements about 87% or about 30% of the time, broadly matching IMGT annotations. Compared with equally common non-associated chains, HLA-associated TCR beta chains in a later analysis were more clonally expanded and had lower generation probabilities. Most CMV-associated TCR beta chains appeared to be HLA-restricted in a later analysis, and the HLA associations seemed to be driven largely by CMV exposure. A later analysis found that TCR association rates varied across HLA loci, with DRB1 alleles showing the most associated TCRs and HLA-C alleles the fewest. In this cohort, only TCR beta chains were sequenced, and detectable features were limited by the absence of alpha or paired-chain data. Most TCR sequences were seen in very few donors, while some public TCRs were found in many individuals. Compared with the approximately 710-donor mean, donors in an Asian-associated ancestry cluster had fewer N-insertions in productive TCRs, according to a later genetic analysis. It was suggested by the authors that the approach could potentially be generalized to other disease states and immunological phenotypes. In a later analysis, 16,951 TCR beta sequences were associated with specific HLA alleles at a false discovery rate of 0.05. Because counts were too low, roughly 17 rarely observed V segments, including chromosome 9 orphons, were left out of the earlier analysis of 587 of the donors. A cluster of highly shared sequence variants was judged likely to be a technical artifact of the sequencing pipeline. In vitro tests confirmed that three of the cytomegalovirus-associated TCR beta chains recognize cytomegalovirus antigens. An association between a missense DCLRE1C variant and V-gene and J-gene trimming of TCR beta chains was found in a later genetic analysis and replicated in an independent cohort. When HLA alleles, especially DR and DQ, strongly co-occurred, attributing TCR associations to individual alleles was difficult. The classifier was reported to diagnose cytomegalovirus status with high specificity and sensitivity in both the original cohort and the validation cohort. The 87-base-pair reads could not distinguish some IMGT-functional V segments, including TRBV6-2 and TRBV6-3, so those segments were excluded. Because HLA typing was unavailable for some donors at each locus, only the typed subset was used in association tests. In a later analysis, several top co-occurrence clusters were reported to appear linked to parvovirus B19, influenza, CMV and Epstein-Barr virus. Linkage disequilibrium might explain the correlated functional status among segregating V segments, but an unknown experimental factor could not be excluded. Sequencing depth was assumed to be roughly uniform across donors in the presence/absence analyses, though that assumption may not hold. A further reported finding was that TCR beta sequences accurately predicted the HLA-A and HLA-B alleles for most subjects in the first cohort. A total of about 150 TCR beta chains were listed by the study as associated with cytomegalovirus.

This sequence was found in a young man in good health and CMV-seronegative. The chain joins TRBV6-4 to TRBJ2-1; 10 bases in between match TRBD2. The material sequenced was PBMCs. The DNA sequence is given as TGTGCCAGCAGCCTAGGTCTAGCGGGGGAATATGAGCAGTTCTTC. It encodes CASSLGLAGEYEQFF.